This TCR beta chain came from a study of T cells in narcolepsy. Method: immunoSEQ multiplex PCR; TCRdb's copy keeps in-frame clones and lacks some. This table has 15,000 to 20,000 clones, around 70% appearing once. This clone was seen only a few times. Germline CDR1 is MNHNS and CDR2 is SASEGT. V lost 4 bases, J lost 4 bases, and 4 bases stayed unmatched. The CDR3 has 15 amino acids. This chain uses TRBV6-1 with TRBJ1-5; 10 bases fit TRBD1. The sequence derives from a human donor with narcolepsy. Input material: CD45RA- memory CD8+ T cells from PBMCs. This CDR3 is CASSVGTGVNQPQHF. In nucleotides, the CDR3 is TGTGCCAGCAGTGTGGGGACAGGGGTAAATCAGCCCCAGCATTTT.